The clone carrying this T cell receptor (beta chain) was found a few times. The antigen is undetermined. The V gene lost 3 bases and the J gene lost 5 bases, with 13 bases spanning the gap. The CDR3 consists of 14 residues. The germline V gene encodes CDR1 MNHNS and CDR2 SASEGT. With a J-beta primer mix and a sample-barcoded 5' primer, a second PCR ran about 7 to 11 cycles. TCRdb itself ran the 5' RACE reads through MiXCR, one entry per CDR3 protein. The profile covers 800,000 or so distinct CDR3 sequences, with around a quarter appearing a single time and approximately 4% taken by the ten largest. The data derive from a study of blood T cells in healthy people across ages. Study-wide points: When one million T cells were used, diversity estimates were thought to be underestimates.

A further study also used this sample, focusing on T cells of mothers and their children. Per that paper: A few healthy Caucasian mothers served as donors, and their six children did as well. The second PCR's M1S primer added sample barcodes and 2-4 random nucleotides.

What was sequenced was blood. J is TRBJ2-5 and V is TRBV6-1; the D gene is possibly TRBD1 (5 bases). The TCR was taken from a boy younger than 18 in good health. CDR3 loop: CASSEGPRAETQYF. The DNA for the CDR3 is TGTGCCAGCAGTGAGGGCCCCAGGGCGGAGACCCAGTACTTC.